Sequencing of this T cell receptor (beta chain) was carried out in a study of T-cell memory formation after mild COVID-19. One entry per CDR3 protein, called by TCRdb with MiXCR from the 5' RACE reads. The table includes over 450,000 distinct CDR3 sequences, about a fifth detected once. Study-level findings and limits: SARS-CoV-2 specificity of second-wave clones peaking day 37 was unconfirmed.

CDR3 length: 14 residues. The germline V and J ends were trimmed by 4 bases and 10 bases, with 21 bases remaining between them. Germline V gene sequence: CDR1 SGHRS, CDR2 YFSETQ. The sample holds a few counts of this clonotype. Its antigen remains unidentified. The sequenced material came from PBMCs or a T cell subset sorted from them (not recorded which). This rearrangement joins TRBV5-1 to TRBJ2-7; perhaps D is TRBD1 or TRBD2 (5 bases each). This clonotype was sampled from an adult woman who had mild COVID-19 (a few samples of this study predate the infection). Cell type and time point are not known. The CDR3 loop is CASSPYFRHWDQYF. The CDR3 nucleotides are TGCGCCAGCAGCCCCTACTTCCGACACTGGGACCAGTACTTC.